A single sample is the source of the 4 T cell receptor beta chains below, sequenced in a study of blood T cell repertoires in COVID-19. Libraries were prepared by immunoSEQ multiplex PCR; TCRdb keeps only in-frame clonotypes and omits some of them. The sample records about 150,000 clones, over 70% being singletons. Material for sequencing was peripheral blood. These receptors came from a man aged 50 to 59 with active or convalescent COVID-19.

The V and J genes are TRBV10-2 and TRBJ1-2, with D possibly TRBD1 on 5 matching bases. V was pared by 3 bases and J by 4 bases, with 9 bases between. The germline gives CDR1 WSHSY, CDR2 SAAADI. The length of the CDR3 is 13 residues. The CDR3 protein is CASSDDSPYGYTF. CDR3 sequence (DNA): TGCGCCAGCAGTGATGACAGCCCCTATGGCTACACCTTC.

The CDR3 DNA reads as TGTGCCAGCAGTCCCTCAGGCGGGCATTCACCCCTCCACTTT. It codes for CASSPSGGHSPLHF. V usage is TRBV28 and J usage is TRBJ1-6; D is ambiguous. Germline V CDR1 and CDR2: MDHEN, SYDVKM. V was pared by 5 bases and J by 8 bases, with 13 bases between. This CDR3 comprises 14 residues.

This rearrangement joins TRBV12-3 or TRBV12-4 to TRBJ2-3; D remains ambiguous. V dropped 1 base and J dropped 8 bases, with 10 bases sitting between them. The length of the CDR3 is 13 residues. The CDR3 coding sequence is TGTGCCAGCAGTTTAGAAACTACCATTACGCAGTATTTT. Its translation is CASSLETTITQYF.

This rearrangement joins TRBV9 to TRBJ2-7; 9 nucleotides agree with TRBD1. CDR1 and CDR2 (germline): SGDLS, YYNGEE. This CDR3 has 18 amino acids. V gave up 0 bases and J gave up 2 bases; unmatched junction bases: 12. CDR3 loop: CASSVAPYTGGGPYEQYF. CDR3 in DNA: TGTGCCAGCAGCGTAGCCCCCTACACAGGGGGCGGACCCTACGAGCAGTACTTC. The variable domain in full, with the rest retrieved from reference TRBV9 and TRBJ2-7, is DSGVTQTPKHLITATGQRVTLRCSPRSGDLSVYWYQQSLDQGLQFLIQYYNGEERAKGNILERFSAQQFPDLHSELNLSSLELGDSALYFCASSVAPYTGGGPYEQYFGPGTRLTVT.